The 5 T cell receptor beta chains reported below all come from one sample, sequenced in a study of tumor-infiltrating lymphocytes in localized non-small cell lung cancer. Data came from immunoSEQ multiplex PCR; TCRdb stores just in-frame clones and leaves some out. The sample records around 18,000 clones, roughly 40% being singletons. The specimen sequenced was lung tumor tissue. Receptor source: a human donor with non-small cell lung cancer.

This clone was seen a few times. The V gene is TRBV4-1, the J gene TRBJ2-1; D is undetermined. V gave up 2 bases and J gave up 5 bases, with 1 base separating them. The length of the CDR3 is 11 residues. CDR1 is MGHRA and CDR2 is YSYEKL in the germline V gene. The CDR3 region is CASSQHNEQFF. DNA of the CDR3: TGCGCCAGCAGCCAACACAATGAGCAGTTCTTC.

V and J are TRBV6-5 and TRBJ1-2; no reliable D call. Trimming pared 6 bases from V and 4 bases from J, leaving 12 bases between. This CDR3 comprises 13 residues. Per the germline V gene, CDR1 is MNHEY and CDR2 is SVGAGI. CDR3 sequence (DNA): TGTGCCAGCAGACCCGGAGGAAGCTATGGCTACACCTTC. Translated: CASRPGGSYGYTF.

The chain uses TRBV11-2 and TRBJ2-1; tentative D call: TRBD2 (6 bases). The CDR3 runs 13 residues. CDR1 and CDR2 (germline): SGHAT, FQNNGV. Trimming cost V 3 bases and J 8 bases, with 11 bases left between them. In DNA form, the CDR3 reads TGTGCCAGCAGCTTCCAAGCGGGCCATGAGCAGTTCTTC. Protein product: CASSFQAGHEQFF.

The V gene is TRBV7-3, the J gene TRBJ2-1; no clear D. The CDR3 length is 11 residues. Germline V CDR1 and CDR2: SGHTA, FQGTGA. V was cut by 2 bases and J by 5 bases, with 1 base left in between. CDR3: CASSLDNEQFF. The DNA for the CDR3 is TGTGCCAGCAGCTTAGACAATGAGCAGTTCTTC. Full variable domain (rest looked up from reference TRBV7-3 and TRBJ2-1): GAGVSQTPSNKVTEKGKYVELRCDPISGHTALYWYRQSLGQGPEFLIYFQGTGAADDSGLPNDRFFAVRPEGSVSTLKIQRTERGDSAVYLCASSLDNEQFFGPGTRLTVL.

The V gene is TRBV5-1, the J gene TRBJ2-7; a weak D match, TRBD1 (6 bases). This CDR3 has 16 amino acids. Germline lookup yields CDR1 SGHRS and CDR2 YFSETQ. V gave up 0 bases and J gave up 0 bases, with 13 bases separating them. The CDR3 DNA follows: TGCGCCAGCAGCTTGGGGGCAGGGGCCAGCTCCTACGAGCAGTACTTC. Amino acid sequence: CASSLGAGASSYEQYF.